This TCR beta chain comes out of a study of tumor-infiltrating lymphocytes in localized non-small cell lung cancer. General study findings and limits: Immunotypes IM1 and IM2 had similar TCR-derived T-cell fractions. Different pieces of the same tissue were used for each assay. Available tissue quantity limited TCR sequencing to a patient subset.

Sequencing used immunoSEQ multiplex PCR; TCRdb keeps in-frame clones, though not all of them. This table has 20,000 to 25,000 clones, about 80% appearing once. V was clipped by 7 bases and J by 2 bases, with 10 bases between them. CDR3 length equals 12 residues. Germline CDR1 and CDR2: SGHRS and YFSETQ. Comments on this clone: Its antigen remains unknown.

The rearrangement links TRBV5-1 to TRBJ2-7, with D possibly matching TRBD2 (5 bases). What was sequenced was lung tumor tissue. The TCR originated in a human donor with non-small cell lung cancer. As DNA, the CDR3 is TGCGCCAGCGGGAGTGGGGCCTACGAGCAGTACTTC. As protein: CASGSGAYEQYF.